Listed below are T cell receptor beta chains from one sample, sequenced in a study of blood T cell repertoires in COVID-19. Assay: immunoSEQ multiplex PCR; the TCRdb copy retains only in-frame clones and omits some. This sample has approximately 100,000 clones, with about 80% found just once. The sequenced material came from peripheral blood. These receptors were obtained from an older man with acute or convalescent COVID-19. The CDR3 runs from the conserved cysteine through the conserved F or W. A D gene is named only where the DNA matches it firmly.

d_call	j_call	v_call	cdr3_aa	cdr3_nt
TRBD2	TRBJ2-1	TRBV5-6	CASSLGLAGVSNEQFF	TGTGCCAGCAGCCTAGGACTAGCGGGAGTATCAAATGAGCAGTTCTTC
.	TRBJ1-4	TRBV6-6	CASSTRQRTAEKLFF	TGTGCCAGCAGTACTAGGCAGAGGACAGCTGAAAAACTGTTTTTT
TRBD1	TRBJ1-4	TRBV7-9	CASSKRDRAFEKLFF	TGTGCCAGCAGCAAAAGGGACAGAGCGTTTGAAAAACTGTTTTTT
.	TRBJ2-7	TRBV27	CASNQEASYSREQYF	TGTGCCAGCAACCAGGAGGCTAGTTATAGTCGCGAGCAGTACTTC
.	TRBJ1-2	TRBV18	CASSPTSTGVYGYTF	TGTGCCAGCTCACCAACCTCGACAGGAGTCTATGGCTACACCTTC
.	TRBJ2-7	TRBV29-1	CSVESQGYEQYF	TGCAGCGTTGAATCCCAGGGTTACGAGCAGTACTTC
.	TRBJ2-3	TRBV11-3	CASSLSGDTQYF	TGTGCCAGCAGCTTATCAGGGGATACGCAGTATTTT
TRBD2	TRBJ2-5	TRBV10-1	CASSDSLAGVETQYF	TGCGCCAGCAGTGATTCGCTAGCGGGGGTAGAGACCCAGTACTTC
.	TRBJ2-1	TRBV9	CASSVGPSGRNEQFF	TGTGCCAGCAGCGTAGGCCCTTCTGGGAGGAATGAGCAGTTCTTC
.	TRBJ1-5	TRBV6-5	CASSLEGGSQPQHF	TGTGCCAGCAGCCTAGAGGGAGGTAGTCAGCCCCAGCATTTT
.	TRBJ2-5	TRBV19	CASSIGAQETQYF	TGTGCCAGTAGTATAGGAGCACAAGAGACCCAGTACTTC
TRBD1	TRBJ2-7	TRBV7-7	CASRDTGVIICYEQYF	TGTGCTAGCAGGGACACAGGGGTTATTATTTGCTACGAGCAGTACTTC
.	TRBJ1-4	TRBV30	CAWRPPGTRPEKLFF	TGTGCCTGGAGGCCGCCCGGGACAAGGCCTGAAAAACTGTTTTTT
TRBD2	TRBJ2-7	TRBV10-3	CAVGEGTNLLVNEQYF	TGTGCCGTGGGGGAAGGGACTAACCTCCTTGTAAACGAGCAGTACTTC
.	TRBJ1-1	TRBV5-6	CASSLNRNTEAFF	TGTGCCAGCAGCTTGAACAGAAACACTGAAGCTTTCTTT
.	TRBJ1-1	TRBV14	CASSQATRGKNTEAFF	TGTGCCAGCAGCCAAGCCACCCGGGGGAAGAACACTGAAGCTTTCTTT
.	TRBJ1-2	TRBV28	CASSLLVRVLYGYTF	TGTGCCAGCAGTTTATTGGTCAGGGTCCTCTATGGCTACACCTTC
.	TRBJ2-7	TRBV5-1	CASSTQGTYEQYF	TGCGCCAGCAGCACACAGGGAACCTACGAGCAGTACTTC